The present entry profiles one TCR beta chain with its context. Its specificity is not known. Here immunoSEQ multiplex PCR was the method, and the copy in TCRdb shows in-frame clones only, minus some. The sample yields about 36,000 clones, around nine tenths seen once. The sample is drawn from a study of a mutant IDH1 vaccine in newly diagnosed glioma. The overall study: Treated patients, averaging roughly 40 years, were around 62% male and about 40% female. Those enrolled had earlier been treated with radiotherapy, temozolomide, or both, mostly both. Study-level findings and limits: Seemingly, top peripheral T cell clonotype changes bore no relation to pseudoprogression.

The time point is: baseline, week 1 (first vaccination visit). Specified treatment: pre-vaccination baseline after standard-of-care therapy. The study enrolled donors with new WHO grade 3 or 4 IDH1-mutant, ATRX-lost astrocytomas. This CDR3 spans 14 amino acids. Germline CDR1 reads SGHDT; CDR2 reads YYEEEE. Trimming shortened V by 6 bases and J by 3 bases, and 13 bases separated the two germline ends. The genes are TRBV5-6 and TRBJ1-5; D is ambiguous. The source is a man aged 18 to 35 with glioma. This sample comprised PBMCs, obtained from a glioma patient treated with radiotherapy, temozolomide or both. CDR3 nucleotides: TGTGCCAGCACCGTGGGCGGGGTCAATCAGCCCCAGCATTTT. Protein: CASTVGGVNQPQHF.